The 30 T cell receptor beta chains below all came from one sample that was sequenced in a study of OX40 agonist ivuxolimab in advanced cancers. The library was produced with the immunoSEQ multiplex PCR assay. Held by TCRdb, this immuneACCESS table contains in-frame sequences only and omits some clones. Under half of the omission traces to an unresolved V gene where checked; the cause of the rest is unknown. The sample table records about 45,000 clones; around 80% of these occur just once. Clones ranked in the top ten supply about 10% of the sample. Sample: CD4+ or CD8+ T cells sorted from blood, taken in a trial of the OX40 agonist ivuxolimab. The receptors come from an adult with an advanced solid tumor such as melanoma, head and neck, liver or kidney cancer.

The chain links TRBV4-1 to TRBJ2-7; D ambiguous. Germline V gene data show CDR1 as MGHRA and CDR2 as YSYEKL. Between the trimmed V and J ends, which lost 1 base and 2 bases, there was a span of 6 bases. This CDR3 is built from 13 residues. The CDR3 DNA reads as TGCGCCAGCAGCCAAGTAACCCCCTACGAGCAGTACTTC. Translation gives CASSQVTPYEQYF.

The gene calls are TRBV5-6 and TRBJ1-5; 7 nucleotides line up with TRBD1. Germline V gives CDR1 SGHDT, CDR2 YYEEEE. The length of the CDR3 is 15 residues. Trimming at V came to 5 bases and at J to 1 base, leaving 6 bases not matched to a gene. The DNA of the CDR3 is TGTGCCAGCAGTCGAGGACAGGCCAGCAATCAGCCCCAGCATTTT. This encodes CASSRGQASNQPQHF.

This clone was recorded only once. V usage is TRBV5-1 and J usage is TRBJ2-1; possible D gene TRBD2, 5 bases. Germline V gene data show CDR1 as SGHRS and CDR2 as YFSETQ. V lost 4 bases to trimming and J lost 4 bases, with 21 bases between them. The CDR3 loop spans 17 amino acids. CDR3 region: CASSPPRGPGDYNEQFF. The CDR3, as DNA: TGCGCCAGCAGCCCCCCTCGCGGGCCCGGGGATTACAATGAGCAGTTCTTC. The full variable domain, completed using reference TRBV5-1 and TRBJ2-1, is KAGVTQTPRYLIKTRGQQVTLSCSPISGHRSVSWYQQTPGQGLQFLFEYFSETQRNKGNFPGRFSGRQFSNSRSEMNVSTLELGDSALYLCASSPPRGPGDYNEQFFGPGTRLTVL.

The CDR3 region is CASSVAGTGETQYF. The DNA of the CDR3 is TGTGCCAGCAGTGTAGCCGGGACAGGAGAGACCCAGTACTTC. This chain connects TRBV25-1 to TRBJ2-5, with TRBD1 matching 8 bases. Germline-derived CDR1 and CDR2 are MGHDK and SYGVNS. This CDR3 contains 14 residues. The V and J ends lost 4 bases and 4 bases, in that order; junction bases with no gene match: 5.

The chain has TRBV5-6 and TRBJ2-7; D might be TRBD1 (6 bases). V lost 2 bases and J lost 1, with 10 bases in between. The V gene's germline CDR1 is SGHDT and CDR2 YYEEEE. This CDR3 is built from 14 residues. The CDR3 region is CASSLMDRSYEQYF. The CDR3 bases are TGTGCCAGCAGCTTAATGGACAGATCCTACGAGCAGTACTTC.

The rearrangement uses TRBV29-1 and TRBJ1-2, with TRBD1 identical over 7 bases. The ends lost 7 bases at V and 2 bases at J; junction bases unmatched: 13. The CDR3 spans 15 residues. Germline V CDR1 and CDR2: SQVTM, ANQGSEA. CDR3 sequence: CSAARGGQKNYGYTF. CDR3 sequence (DNA): TGCAGCGCCGCACGGGGGGGACAGAAAAACTATGGCTACACCTTC.

The chain is built from TRBV19 and TRBJ2-2, with TRBD2 identical over 10 bases. V dropped 6 bases and J dropped 5; count of bases not matched to a gene: 9. The CDR3 spans 16 residues. Germline CDR1 and CDR2: LNHDA and SQIVND (reference sequence). CDR3: CASSRVASGSTGELFF. The DNA for the CDR3 is TGTGCCAGTAGCCGGGTGGCTAGCGGGAGTACCGGGGAGCTGTTTTTT.

The chain employs TRBV6-5 and TRBJ1-5, with 11 positions matching TRBD1. Germline-derived CDR1 and CDR2 are MNHEY and SVGAGI. CDR3 size: 12 residues. Trimming removed 10 bases from V and 7 bases from J; junction bases left unmatched: 3. CDR3 nucleotides: TGTGCCATTTGGACAGGGGGCCAGCCCCAGCATTTT. Encoded protein: CAIWTGGQPQHF.

The chain employs TRBV27 and TRBJ2-6; D unresolved. The ends were cut back, 3 bases at V and 0 bases at J, with 3 bases in the middle. Per the germline V gene, CDR1 is MNHEY and CDR2 is SMNVEV (reference sequence). The CDR3 length is 14 residues. The CDR3 DNA is TGTGCCAGCAGTTTCAGCTCTGGGGCCAACGTCCTGACTTTC. Its translation is CASSFSSGANVLTF.

V gene TRBV2 combines with J gene TRBJ1-1, with 7 bases matching TRBD1. This CDR3 contains 14 residues. The germline V gene encodes CDR1 SNHLY and CDR2 FYNNEI. V lost 4 bases, J lost 2 bases, and 4 bases stayed unmatched. The CDR3 coding sequence is TGTGCCAGCAGTGGACAGGGAGGTAACACTGAAGCTTTCTTT. This codes for CASSGQGGNTEAFF.

V usage is TRBV28 and J usage is TRBJ1-5, with 8 bases that match TRBD1. After removal of 6 bases from V and 6 bases from J, the junction contained 7 bases not matched to a gene. The CDR3 has 14 amino acids. The germline gives CDR1 MDHEN, CDR2 SYDVKM. The CDR3 is CASSPGTGFQPQHF. The CDR3 DNA is TGTGCCAGCAGCCCAGGGACAGGATTTCAGCCCCAGCATTTT.

The V and J genes are TRBV27 and TRBJ1-4, with D maybe TRBD1 (6 bases). This CDR3 is built from 16 residues. V was clipped by 5 bases and J by 2 bases, with 15 bases between them. The germline CDR1 and CDR2 sequences are MNHEY and SMNVEV (reference sequence). The CDR3 bases are TGTGCCAGCAGTAGACACGGAGGGGGGACTAATGAAAAACTGTTTTTT. This sequence encodes CASSRHGGGTNEKLFF.

The chain uses TRBV19 and TRBJ2-2; TRBD2 is a possible D gene (6 bases). The CDR3 spans 17 residues. CDR1 and CDR2 (germline): LNHDA, SQIVND (reference sequence). The ends were cut back, 1 base at V and 8 bases at J, with 20 bases in the middle. CDR3 sequence: CASSIAGGTGNRGELFF. CDR3 nucleotides: TGTGCCAGTAGTATAGCGGGCGGGACTGGTAATCGAGGGGAGCTGTTTTTT.

The chain recombines TRBV27 with TRBJ1-2; unclear D gene. The CDR3 has 13 residues. Trimming took off 6 bases at V and 5 bases at J, with 13 bases between the two ends. CDR1 and CDR2 (germline): MNHEY, SMNVEV (reference sequence). The CDR3 bases are TGTGCCAGCAGCCCCTCGATAGGGTATGGCTACACCTTC. Translating gives CASSPSIGYGYTF.

V is TRBV2 and J is TRBJ1-5; 9 bases map to TRBD1. There are 13 residues in the CDR3. V lost 7 bases and J lost 5; bases outside the gene matches: 3. CDR1 is SNHLY and CDR2 is FYNNEI in the germline V gene. The CDR3 is CASNTGGDQPQHF. The CDR3 DNA follows: TGTGCCAGCAATACAGGGGGCGATCAGCCCCAGCATTTT.

This clone was seen only once. The V call is TRBV7-6, the J call TRBJ2-3; the match to TRBD1 covers 7 bases. Germline-derived CDR1 and CDR2 are SGHVS and FNYEAQ. The CDR3 is 15 residues long. V shed 3 bases, J shed 4 bases, and the junction held 7 bases outside the gene matches. CDR3 coding DNA: TGTGCCAGCAGCTTCACGACAGGGAGTGCAGATACGCAGTATTTT. Its translation is CASSFTTGSADTQYF.

V gene TRBV30 combines with J gene TRBJ2-1; D not certain. Germline CDR1 reads GTSNPN; CDR2 reads SVGIG (reference sequence). CDR3 length: 14 amino acids. Trimming removed 8 bases at V and 5 bases at J, with 19 bases between. Here the CDR3 DNA reads TGTGCCGGGTCCACAGCTCAACCTAACAATGAGCAGTTCTTC. Translated, it gives CAGSTAQPNNEQFF.

This chain joins TRBV18 and TRBJ2-2, with a possible D match to TRBD1 (5 bases). Trimming cost V 3 bases and J 7 bases, with 9 bases left between them. Per the germline V gene, CDR1 is KGHSH and CDR2 is LQKENI. The CDR3 extends over 13 amino acids. The CDR3 DNA sequence: TGTGCCAGCTCACCCAGGGATCGCGGGGAGCTGTTTTTT. It specifies CASSPRDRGELFF.

This chain uses TRBV11-2 with TRBJ2-1; 9 nucleotides match TRBD2. This CDR3 has 14 residues. CDR1 SGHAT and CDR2 FQNNGV come from the germline V gene. The junction had 2 bases not matched to a gene; V was cut back by 8 bases and J by 0 bases. The CDR3 reads CASQTSGSYNEQFF. The CDR3 nucleotides read TGTGCCAGCCAGACTAGCGGCTCCTACAATGAGCAGTTCTTC.

This chain joins TRBV28 and TRBJ2-1; the D gene could be TRBD1 or TRBD2 (5 bases each). The CDR3 is 13 amino acids. With 7 bases removed from V and 8 bases from J, the gap between germline ends came to 15 bases. Germline CDR1 MDHEN, CDR2 SYDVKM. This CDR3 reads CASTNRGAHEQFF. The CDR3 DNA sequence: TGTGCCAGCACCAACCGAGGGGCTCATGAGCAGTTCTTC.

The V and J genes are TRBV4-3 and TRBJ2-7; perhaps TRBD1 as D (6 bases). This CDR3 contains 15 residues. With 1 base removed from V and 2 bases from J, the gap between germline ends came to 12 bases. The V gene's germline CDR1 is LGHNA and CDR2 YSLEER. As DNA, the CDR3 is TGCGCCAGCAGCCAAGTATTACAGGGCCCCTACGAGCAGTACTTC. It encodes CASSQVLQGPYEQYF.

The chain links TRBV11-2 to TRBJ2-2; D may be TRBD1 (5 bases). The CDR3 sequence is 16 residues long. V dropped 4 bases and J dropped 1 base, with 13 bases sitting between them. Germline loops: CDR1 SGHAT, CDR2 FQNNGV. As DNA, the CDR3 is TGTGCCAGCAGCTCTTCCAGGGAAGGGAACACCGGGGAGCTGTTTTTT. Its translation: CASSSSREGNTGELFF.

The V gene is TRBV7-2, the J gene TRBJ2-1; 16 bases match TRBD2. Losses at the gene ends were 4 bases for V and 4 bases for J; bases not matched to a gene: 1. Germline-derived CDR1 and CDR2 are SGHTA and FQGNSA. The CDR3 sequence is 16 residues long. The CDR3 here is CASSSGLAGGYNEQFF. As DNA, the CDR3 is TGTGCCAGCAGCTCGGGACTAGCGGGAGGGTACAATGAGCAGTTCTTC.

The V gene is TRBV9, the J gene TRBJ2-7, with D perhaps being TRBD1 or TRBD2 (5 bases each). Trimming stripped 0 bases from V and 2 bases from J, with 9 bases between. The CDR3 runs to 14 residues. Germline loops: CDR1 SGDLS, CDR2 YYNGEE. The CDR3, as DNA: TGTGCCAGCAGCGTAGGGCAGGGAGCCTACGAGCAGTACTTC. As protein: CASSVGQGAYEQYF.

The chain carries TRBV7-8 and TRBJ1-2; TRBD1 aligns across 7 bases. J lost 4 bases, V lost 5 bases, and 4 bases had no gene match. This CDR3 comprises 13 residues. CDR1 and CDR2 from the germline V gene are SGHVS and FQNEAQ. CDR3 coding DNA: TGTGCCAGCAGCGCGACAGGGATCTATGGCTACACCTTC. Translating gives CASSATGIYGYTF.

DNA of the CDR3: TGTGCCTGGAGTGCGGGAGGCTCCTACGAGCAGTACTTC. It yields the protein CAWSAGGSYEQYF. The genes are TRBV30 and TRBJ2-7, with 7 bases matching TRBD2. Germline V CDR1 and CDR2: GTSNPN, SVGIG (reference sequence). V was clipped by 1 base and J by 0 bases; unmatched bases: 0. CDR3 length: 13 amino acids.

The chain couples TRBV19 to TRBJ1-5; 7 bases match TRBD1. Trimming cost V 5 bases and J 3 bases; bases outside gene matches: 7. The CDR3 length is 15 residues. CDR1 and CDR2 from the germline V gene are LNHDA and SQIVND (reference sequence). The CDR3 DNA sequence: TGTGCCAGTAGTTACTCGGGACAGACCAATCAGCCCCAGCATTTT. Protein sequence: CASSYSGQTNQPQHF.

The chain is built from TRBV19 and TRBJ2-1; either TRBD1 or TRBD2 may supply D (5 bases each). Germline CDR1 and CDR2: LNHDA and SQIVND (reference sequence). The ends were cut back, 7 bases at V and 7 bases at J, with 23 bases in the middle. The CDR3 is 16 residues long. CDR3: CASMIGGNFNRNEQFF. DNA of the CDR3: TGTGCCAGTATGATTGGGGGTAATTTTAATAGAAATGAGCAGTTCTTC.

The V call is TRBV5-1, the J call TRBJ2-2; 12 nucleotides match TRBD2. CDR1 and CDR2 from the germline V gene are SGHRS and YFSETQ. J lost 7 bases, V lost 3 bases, and 1 base had no gene match. The length of the CDR3 is 14 residues. The CDR3 region is CASSSLAGGGELFF. The DNA for the CDR3 is TGCGCCAGCAGCTCACTAGCGGGGGGCGGGGAGCTGTTTTTT.

The chain carries TRBV28 and TRBJ2-3; a weak D match, TRBD2 (5 bases). Germline V gene data show CDR1 as MDHEN and CDR2 as SYDVKM. The CDR3 has 15 amino acids. Between the trimmed V and J ends, which lost 7 bases and 1 base, there was a span of 15 bases. The CDR3 sequence is CASIIQIGGTDTQYF. In DNA, the CDR3 is TGTGCCAGCATCATCCAGATCGGGGGCACAGATACGCAGTATTTT.